This TCR beta chain was identified during a study of cytomegalovirus exposure and HLA in healthy donors (dated by TCRdb to the late 2010s). With respect to the entire study: In an earlier analysis of under 600 of the donors, 276 Gb of sequence data and roughly 100 million unique TCR beta sequences from 180 million or so T cells were reported. Along with the approximately 650-subject first cohort, a separate validation cohort of over a hundred different subjects was used. In a later genetic analysis, genome-wide SNP genotypes for about three fifths of the 666 donors were used, and that subset was treated as a discovery cohort. A later analysis re-analyzed previously published TCR beta repertoires from several hundred donors and added high-resolution HLA genotyping to study TCR occurrence patterns. Donor age, sex, ethnicity and CMV serostatus were compiled together with the repertoire data. The number of typed donors differed by locus: roughly 620-630 for A, B, C, DRB1 and DQB1; 500 to 550 for DQA1; 606 for DPA1; and about 450 for DPB1. In an earlier analysis of 550 to 700 of the donors, high-throughput TCR beta sequencing was used to judge whether each TCR beta V gene segment behaved as functional or pseudogenic. About five DR-DQ haplotypes were handled as single units for association and clustering, since linkage in the cohort was strong. The study used immunosequencing to profile the T cell repertoires of hundreds of subjects and linked those repertoires to cytomegalovirus serostatus. Among 300 to 450 genotyped donors of the cohort, an average of around 240,000 unique TCR beta nucleotide sequences were sequenced per donor, roughly 20% of them non-productive. HLA typing covered class I and class II loci at four-digit resolution. To predict cytomegalovirus infection status, the study brought together high-throughput TCR immunosequencing, statistical association of individual TCRs with disease status, and machine learning. Rather than drawing on any new phenotypic data, the later analysis identified candidate immune exposures from TCR beta sequences and the way those sequences occurred across donors. The study aimed to test whether signatures of past pathogen exposure could be identified by cataloging public T cell receptors. Approximately 310 gigabases of sequencing data and approximately 93 million unique TCR sequences were included in an early release covering around 650 HLA-typed donors. Of the 300 to 500 genotyped donors, over 80% were placed in the genetic ancestry cluster associated with self-reported Caucasian donors. All discovery cohort repertoires had been generated using a single sequencing platform.

Broad study findings and their caveats: In an earlier analysis of 587 of the donors, most TCR beta V segments appeared in productive rearrangements about 90% or about 30% of the time, broadly matching IMGT annotations. According to a later analysis, parvovirus B19, influenza, CMV and Epstein-Barr virus appeared linked to several top co-occurrence clusters. While some public TCRs were present in many individuals, most TCR sequences turned up only very rarely across donors. A further reported finding was that TCR beta sequences accurately predicted the HLA-A and HLA-B alleles for most subjects in the first cohort. According to a later genetic analysis, donors in an Asian-associated ancestry cluster had fewer N-insertions in productive TCRs than the approximately 670-donor mean. A later analysis found that most CMV-associated TCR beta chains appeared HLA-restricted, with HLA associations seemingly driven largely by CMV exposure. According to a later analysis, TCR association rates differed among HLA loci, with DRB1 alleles showing the most associated TCRs and HLA-C alleles showing the fewest. The earlier analysis of 450 to 700 of the donors excluded 15 to 20 rarely observed V segments, including chromosome 9 orphons, because counts were too low. A group of highly shared sequence variants was considered likely to be a technical artifact of the sequencing pipeline. According to the authors, the approach could potentially be generalized to other disease states and immunological phenotypes. Cytomegalovirus status was reported to be diagnosed by the classifier with high specificity and sensitivity in both the original and validation cohorts. Correlated functional status among segregating V segments might reflect linkage disequilibrium, but an unknown experimental factor could not be ruled out. Some IMGT-functional V segments, including TRBV6-2 and TRBV6-3, could not be told apart with the 87-base-pair reads, so those segments were excluded. Assigning TCR associations to individual alleles was difficult when HLA alleles, especially DR and DQ, strongly co-occurred. The study gave a list of under 200 TCR beta chains associated with cytomegalovirus. This cohort had only TCR beta chains sequenced, and the lack of alpha or paired-chain data limited which features could be detected. HLA typing was unavailable for some donors at each locus, so association tests used only the typed subset. Compared with equally common non-associated chains, HLA-associated TCR beta chains in a later analysis were more clonally expanded and had lower generation probabilities. A few of the identified cytomegalovirus-associated TCR beta chains were confirmed in vitro to be specific for cytomegalovirus antigens. For the cohort, immune exposure information was limited to CMV serostatus. The presence/absence analyses assumed that sequencing depth was roughly uniform across donors, and that assumption may not be true. In a later genetic analysis, a missense DCLRE1C variant was associated with V-gene and J-gene trimming of TCR beta chains, and the association was replicated in an independent cohort. Specific HLA alleles were associated with more than 15,000 TCR beta sequences at a false discovery rate of 0.05 in a later analysis.

As concerns this clone: Its cognate antigen has yet to be identified. Base qualities are missing; no much larger clone stands one base away.

The CDR3 sequence holds 14 residues, the cysteine and phenylalanine included. The DNA shown is the 42-base CDR3, in frame from base 1. V has 8 bases trimmed and J has 3 bases trimmed; junction bases matching no gene number 8. Looking up the germline V gene (reference sequence) yields CDR1 LNHDA and CDR2 SQIVND. The cohort consisted of 666 healthy bone marrow donors. Cohort members were all nominally healthy when sampled, although unrecorded immune exposures were likely present. The donor tested CMV seropositive and was one of the 289 seropositive cohort members. Each donor provided a peripheral blood sample, and peripheral blood mononuclear cells were used for TCR beta sequencing. Genomic DNA was extracted from the blood cell samples with the Qiagen DNeasy Blood Extraction Kit. Library preparation was by the immunoSEQ multiplex PCR assay. A mixture of 60 forward primers for TCR Vbeta segments and 13 reverse primers for TCR Jbeta segments was used in the multiplex PCR. A multiplex PCR assay on genomic DNA amplified the CDR3 region of rearranged TCR beta genes. On the Illumina HiSeq System, the amplified TCR beta libraries were sequenced as 87-base-pair reads. As for the original processing: Across the roughly 640 repertoires, a later analysis counted roughly 84 million unique TCR beta chains, roughly 11 million of which were shared by at least two donors. A nearest-neighbor algorithm error-corrected the raw reads and collapsed the reads into unique sequences, merging closely related sequences to remove PCR and sequencing errors. To assign V, D and J gene segments, CDR3 sequences were aligned to IMGT reference sequences. For a sequence to be retained, a match of at least six nucleotides to both a V gene segment and a J gene segment was required. A rearrangement was called productive if the CDR3 had no stop codons and remained in frame with V and J, and every other rearrangement was called non-productive. CDR3 was defined by IMGT convention, running from the second conserved V-encoded cysteine to the conserved J-encoded phenylalanine. In an earlier analysis of roughly 580 of the donors, sequences lacking an unambiguous match to a single V gene segment were excluded. An earlier analysis of a few hundred of the donors called V segments functional above 56.7% productive rearrangements and segregating when the between-donor standard deviation exceeded 5%. A statistical classification framework was built for diagnosing cytomegalovirus status from the catalog of TCR beta chain sequences. In a later analysis, TCR nucleotide sequences were compared against IMGT/GENE-DB human TR gene sequences so that V and J genes could be assigned. The TCRdist pipeline was used in a later analysis to assign CDR3 sequences and most-parsimonious VDJ recombination scenarios. A later analysis defined each TCR beta chain by its CDR3 amino acid sequence plus V-gene family, and excluded reads lacking a unique V-gene family. To address suspected cross-contamination and a sequencing artifact, a later analysis removed roughly 580 highly shared, low-generation-probability nucleotide sequences. In a later analysis, a clonal expansion index for each public chain was calculated from normalized within-repertoire ranks of inferred template counts. Generation probabilities in a later analysis came from a VDJ recombination model fitted to out-of-frame rearrangements, and those results were checked against IGoR. In a later analysis, hypergeometric tests were used to score TCR-TCR, TCR-HLA and TCR-CMV co-occurrence, with a repertoire-size bias correction applied to TCR pairs. In a later analysis, false discovery rates were estimated by permuting HLA or CMV assignments 20 times. In a later analysis, co-occurring TCRs were grouped with DBSCAN, and TCRdist sequence similarity was added when clustering was performed within HLA-allele-positive subsets. Co-occurrence clustering excluded repertoires with fewer than 30,000 or more than 120,000 public chains, plus five with anomalous nucleotide sharing. TCRdb took this table from immuneACCESS and kept in-frame rearrangements with V and J called. Such tables lack part of the clones; where checked against another copy, unresolved V genes explain under half of the gap, and the rest is unexplained. Clonal size and the V and J genes are those of that table, whereas D and trimming came from the DNA. The table for this sample lists 150,000 to 200,000 clones; about 78% of them were counted only once. Less than 15% of the sample comes from the top ten.

This clonotype was obtained from a woman in her forties or fifties in good health and CMV-seropositive. The sequencing input was PBMCs. In this chain, TRBV19 is recombined with TRBJ1-1, with 8 bases aligning to TRBD1. The CDR3 protein sequence reads: CASQLTGGDTEAFF. The nucleotide sequence is TGTGCCAGTCAGCTTACAGGGGGTGACACTGAAGCTTTCTTT.